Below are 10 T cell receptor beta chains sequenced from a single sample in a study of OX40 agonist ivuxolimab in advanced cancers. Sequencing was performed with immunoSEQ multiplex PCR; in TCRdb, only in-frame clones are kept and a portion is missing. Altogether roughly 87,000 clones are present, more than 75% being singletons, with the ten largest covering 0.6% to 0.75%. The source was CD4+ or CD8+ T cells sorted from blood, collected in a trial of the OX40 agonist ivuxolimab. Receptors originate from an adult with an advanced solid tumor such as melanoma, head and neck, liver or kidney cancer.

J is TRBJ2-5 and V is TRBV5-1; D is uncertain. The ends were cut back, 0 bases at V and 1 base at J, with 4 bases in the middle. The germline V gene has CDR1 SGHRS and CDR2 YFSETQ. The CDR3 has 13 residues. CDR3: CASSLVRQETQYF. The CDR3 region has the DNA TGCGCCAGCAGCTTGGTCCGCCAAGAGACCCAGTACTTC.

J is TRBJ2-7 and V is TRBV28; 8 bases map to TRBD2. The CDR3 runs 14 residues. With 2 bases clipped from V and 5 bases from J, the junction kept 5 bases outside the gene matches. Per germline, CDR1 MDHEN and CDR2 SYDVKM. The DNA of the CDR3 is TGTGCCAGCAGTTTAGGGACTAGGTCTAACGAGCAGTACTTC. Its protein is CASSLGTRSNEQYF.

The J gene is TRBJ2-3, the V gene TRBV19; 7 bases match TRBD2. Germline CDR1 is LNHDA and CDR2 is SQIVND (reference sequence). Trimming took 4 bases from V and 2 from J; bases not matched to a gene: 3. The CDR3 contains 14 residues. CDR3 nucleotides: TGTGCCAGTAGTACTGCGGGGGTCACAGATACGCAGTATTTT. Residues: CASSTAGVTDTQYF.

The CDR3 reads CSVPPGPLHF. The CDR3 region has the DNA TGCAGTGTCCCCCCGGGGCCCCTCCACTTT. The genes are TRBV20-1 and TRBJ1-6; D uncertain. Trimming removed 7 bases from V and 13 bases from J, with 11 bases in between. The CDR3 length is 10 residues. Germline values: CDR1 DFQATT, CDR2 SNEGSKA (reference sequence).

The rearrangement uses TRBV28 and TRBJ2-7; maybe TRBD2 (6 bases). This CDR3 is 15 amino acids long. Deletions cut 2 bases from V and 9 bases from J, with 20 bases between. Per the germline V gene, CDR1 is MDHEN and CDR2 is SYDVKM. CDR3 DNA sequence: TGTGCCAGCAGTTTAATAAGCGGGCTAACCCGCGGGCAGTACTTC. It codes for CASSLISGLTRGQYF.

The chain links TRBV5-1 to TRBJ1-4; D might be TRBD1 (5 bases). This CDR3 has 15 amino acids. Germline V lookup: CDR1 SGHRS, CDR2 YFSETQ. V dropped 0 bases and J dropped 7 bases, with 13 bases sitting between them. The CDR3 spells CASSLGPGGGEKLFF. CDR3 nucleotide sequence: TGCGCCAGCAGCTTGGGGCCGGGGGGTGGTGAAAAACTGTTTTTT.

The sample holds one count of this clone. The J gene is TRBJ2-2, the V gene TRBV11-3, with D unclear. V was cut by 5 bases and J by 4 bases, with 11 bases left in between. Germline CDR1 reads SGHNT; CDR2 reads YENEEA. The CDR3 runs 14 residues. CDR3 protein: CASSPAAITGELFF. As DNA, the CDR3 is TGTGCCAGCAGCCCAGCTGCTATCACCGGGGAGCTGTTTTTT.

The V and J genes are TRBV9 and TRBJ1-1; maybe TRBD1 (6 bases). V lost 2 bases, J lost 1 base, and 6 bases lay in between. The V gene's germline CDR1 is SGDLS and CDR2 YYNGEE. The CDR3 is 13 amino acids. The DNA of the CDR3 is TGTGCCAGCAGCGTGGACAGGAACACTGAAGCTTTCTTT. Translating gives CASSVDRNTEAFF.

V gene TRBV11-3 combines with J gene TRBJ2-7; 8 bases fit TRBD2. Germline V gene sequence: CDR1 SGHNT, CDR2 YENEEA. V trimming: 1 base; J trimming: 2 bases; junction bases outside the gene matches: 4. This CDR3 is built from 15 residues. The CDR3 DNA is TGTGCCAGCAGCTTAGCTAGCGGGTTGCCCTACGAGCAGTACTTC. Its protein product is CASSLASGLPYEQYF.

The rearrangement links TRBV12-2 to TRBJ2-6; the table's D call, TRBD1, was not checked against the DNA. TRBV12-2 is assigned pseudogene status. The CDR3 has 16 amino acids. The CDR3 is CASRFSGQSWANVLTF. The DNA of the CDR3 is TGTGCAAGTCGCTTTTCCGGACAGTCGTGGGCCAACGTCCTGACTTTC.